The next 31 T cell receptor beta chains were all read from a single sample in a study of chronic HIV infection and antiretroviral therapy. TCRdb redid the calling of the 5' RACE reads with MiXCR, one entry per CDR3 protein. The data show about 48,000 distinct CDR3 sequences, roughly 19% seen once. The specimen sequenced was peripheral blood. The receptor source for this set is an adult who had HIV and had not received antiretroviral therapy, or was an uninfected healthy control (not recorded which).

V gene TRBV29-1 combines with J gene TRBJ1-1, with 9 bases fitting TRBD1. The length of the CDR3 is 14 residues. The germline V gene has CDR1 SQVTM and CDR2 ANQGSEA. Trimming at V came to 4 bases and at J to 1 base, leaving 4 bases not matched to a gene. Here the CDR3 DNA reads TGCAGCGTTGCCGGGACAGGGCAGAACACTGAAGCTTTCTTT. This codes for CSVAGTGQNTEAFF. Full variable domain (outside the CDR3, taken from reference TRBV29-1 and TRBJ1-1): SAVISQKPSRDICQRGTSLTIQCQVDSQVTMMFWYRQQPGQSLTLIATANQGSEATYESGFVIDKFPISRPNLTFSTLTVSNMSPEDSSIYLCSVAGTGQNTEAFFGQGTRLTVV.

This clonotype came up a few times. The gene calls are TRBV11-2 and TRBJ2-5; 10 nucleotides line up with TRBD2. Germline V gives CDR1 SGHAT, CDR2 FQNNGV. Unmatched junction bases numbered 5, after V lost 5 bases and J lost 2 bases. The CDR3 extends over 15 amino acids. DNA for the CDR3: TGTGCCAGCAGCACTGGGACTAGCGCACAAGAGACCCAGTACTTC. It translates to CASSTGTSAQETQYF.

This clonotype turned up a few times. The CDR3 here is CASSQDKGSQYF. CDR3 sequence (DNA): TGTGCCAGCAGCCAAGACAAGGGTTCCCAGTACTTC. The gene calls are TRBV4-2 and TRBJ2-5; D is uncertain. Germline V gene sequence: CDR1 LGHNA, CDR2 YNFKEQ. The V and J ends lost 0 bases and 9 bases respectively, with 8 bases between them. The CDR3 extends over 12 amino acids.

V and J are TRBV20-1 and TRBJ1-5; no clear D gene. This CDR3 has 11 residues. Germline assignment: CDR1 DFQATT and CDR2 SNEGSKA (reference sequence). With 2 bases removed from V and 6 bases from J, the gap between germline ends came to 5 bases. The CDR3 here is CSARKGQPQHF. The CDR3 nucleotides are TGCAGTGCTAGAAAAGGTCAGCCCCAGCATTTT.

This clonotype has only a few counts. This chain uses TRBV28 with TRBJ1-6, with 9 bases matching TRBD1. This CDR3 has 17 residues. Germline V gene sequence: CDR1 MDHEN, CDR2 SYDVKM. V lost 6 bases, J lost 7 bases, and 13 bases stayed unmatched. The chain's CDR3 is CASRPGTGWKENSPLHF. The CDR3 DNA is TGTGCCAGCAGACCCGGGACAGGGTGGAAGGAGAATTCACCCCTCCACTTT. The full variable domain, its missing parts supplied by reference TRBV28 and TRBJ1-6, is DVKVTQSSRYLVKRTGEKVFLECVQDMDHENMFWYRQDPGLGLRLIYFSYDVKMKEKGDIPEGYSVSREKKERFSLILESASTNQTSMYLCASRPGTGWKENSPLHFGNGTRLTVT.

This chain uses TRBV28 with TRBJ2-4; 7 bases line up with TRBD1. The CDR3 spans 13 residues. In germline, CDR1 is MDHEN, CDR2 SYDVKM. V lost 6 bases to trimming and J lost 6 bases; unmatched junction nucleotides: 5. The CDR3 DNA is TGTGCCAGCAGGGGCCAGGGGGTAAACATTCAGTACTTC. Translation gives CASRGQGVNIQYF.

This clonotype came up a few times. The CDR3 region has the DNA TGTGCCAGCAGCGGGGGAACGCCCCGTAATTCACCCCTCCACTTT. This codes for CASSGGTPRNSPLHF. The chain combines TRBV7-9 with TRBJ1-6; D perhaps matches TRBD1 (5 bases). Trimming stripped 5 bases from V and 6 bases from J, with 14 bases between. The CDR3 runs to 15 residues. The germline V gene has CDR1 SEHNR and CDR2 FQNEAQ (reference sequence). The full variable domain, its missing parts supplied by reference TRBV7-9 and TRBJ1-6, is DTGVSQNPRHKITKRGQNVTFRCDPISEHNRLYWYRQTLGQGPEFLTYFQNEAQLEKSRLLSDRFSAERPKGSFSTLEIQRTEQGDSAMYLCASSGGTPRNSPLHFGNGTRLTVT.

This clonotype was counted only a few times. J is TRBJ1-5 and V is TRBV4-1; D unresolved. The germline CDR1 and CDR2 sequences are MGHRA and YSYEKL. V dropped 5 bases and J dropped 5 bases, with 13 bases sitting between them. CDR3 size: 14 residues. The CDR3 bases are TGCGCCAGCAGCTTCCAAGGCGTGGATCAGCCCCAGCATTTT. This gives the protein CASSFQGVDQPQHF.

The V gene is TRBV30, the J gene TRBJ2-3, with 10 bases lining up with TRBD2. Germline CDR1 reads GTSNPN; CDR2 reads SVGIG (reference sequence). CDR3 length: 14 amino acids. The trim removed 3 bases at V and 5 bases at J, leaving 5 bases unmatched. The CDR3: CAWRVAGGRDTQYF. CDR3 DNA sequence: TGTGCCTGGAGAGTAGCGGGGGGCAGAGATACGCAGTATTTT. Combining the CDR3 with reference TRBV30 and TRBJ2-3 gives the whole variable domain SQTIHQWPATLVQPVGSPLSLECTVEGTSNPNLYWYRQAAGRGLQLLFYSVGIGQISSEVPQNLSASRPQDRQFILSSKKLLLSDSGFYLCAWRVAGGRDTQYFGPGTRLTVL.

The chain carries TRBV6-5 and TRBJ1-6, with D possibly being TRBD1 (5 bases). V gave up 6 bases and J gave up 7 bases, with 13 bases separating them. The germline gives CDR1 MNHEY, CDR2 SVGAGI. The CDR3 loop spans 14 amino acids. The CDR3 here is CASSTGTLNSPLHF. Here the CDR3 DNA reads TGTGCCAGCAGCACCGGGACCCTGAATTCACCCCTCCACTTT.

This clonotype was seen only a few times. CDR3 residues: CASSLGSGRSYSGANVLTF. Written as DNA, the CDR3 is TGTGCCAGCAGCTTAGGGTCGGGACGGTCATACTCTGGGGCCAACGTCCTGACTTTC. This sequence joins TRBV7-8 and TRBJ2-6; D is tentatively TRBD1 or TRBD2 (5 bases each). From germline, CDR1 is SGHVS and CDR2 FQNEAQ. CDR3 size: 19 residues. Trimming left V 1 base short and J 0 bases short, with 16 bases between.

The chain employs TRBV20-1 and TRBJ2-7; D is ambiguous. Deletions cut 0 bases from V and 1 base from J, with 16 bases between. Germline CDR1 is DFQATT and CDR2 is SNEGSKA (reference sequence). This CDR3 region has 16 residues. In DNA form, the CDR3 reads TGCAGTGCTAGAGAGCGAATTGGCGCCCCATCCTACGAGCAGTACTTC. It codes for CSARERIGAPSYEQYF.

This rearrangement joins TRBV6-5 to TRBJ2-5, with D tentatively TRBD2 (6 bases). Trimming took 11 bases from V and 4 from J, leaving 17 bases between them. This CDR3 spans 13 amino acids. Per germline, CDR1 MNHEY and CDR2 SVGAGI. CDR3 region: CAAGTRQPETQYF. The CDR3 DNA is TGTGCCGCGGGGACTCGGCAACCAGAGACCCAGTACTTC.

The chain combines TRBV28 with TRBJ2-3; D not resolved. Trimming removed 11 bases from V and 3 bases from J, with 24 bases in between. The CDR3 totals 16 residues. Per germline, CDR1 MDHEN and CDR2 SYDVKM. CDR3 region: CAAWPPTGPGTDTQYF. The CDR3 nucleotides are TGTGCCGCCTGGCCCCCGACTGGCCCTGGGACAGATACGCAGTATTTT.

This sequence joins TRBV11-2 and TRBJ1-4; possible D gene TRBD1, 6 bases. Germline V gives CDR1 SGHAT, CDR2 FQNNGV. V was shortened by 5 bases and J by 8 bases, with 18 bases between the two germline ends. This CDR3 has 15 residues. The CDR3 nucleotides read TGTGCCAGCAGCGCCGGACAGTCCGGATACGAAAAACTGTTTTTT. It codes for CASSAGQSGYEKLFF. The full variable domain, its missing parts supplied by reference TRBV11-2 and TRBJ1-4, is EAGVAQSPRYKIIEKRQSVAFWCNPISGHATLYWYQQILGQGPKLLIQFQNNGVVDDSQLPKDRFSAERLKGVDSTLKIQPAKLEDSAVYLCASSAGQSGYEKLFFGSGTQLSVL.

The chain couples TRBV11-2 to TRBJ2-3; D perhaps matches TRBD2 (5 bases). The CDR3 has 14 amino acids. Trimming removed 4 bases from V and 2 bases from J, with 10 bases in between. The germline CDR1 and CDR2 sequences are SGHAT and FQNNGV. CDR3 DNA sequence: TGTGCCAGCAGCTCAGAGGGCCTCACAGATACGCAGTATTTT. Translated: CASSSEGLTDTQYF.

V and J are TRBV20-1 and TRBJ2-2; 10 nucleotides agree with TRBD2. V dropped 0 bases and J dropped 6; count of bases not matched to a gene: 10. Looked up from germline, CDR1 is DFQATT and CDR2 is SNEGSKA (reference sequence). The CDR3 has 17 amino acids. CDR3 sequence reads: CSARDRASGRGAGELFF. Here the CDR3 DNA reads TGCAGTGCTAGAGATAGGGCTAGCGGGAGAGGTGCCGGGGAGCTGTTTTTT.

The chain carries TRBV11-1 and TRBJ2-1, with 10 bases aligning to TRBD2. V shed 6 bases, J shed 0 bases, and the junction held 5 bases outside the gene matches. Germline loops: CDR1 SGHAT, CDR2 FQDESV (reference sequence). CDR3 size: 16 residues. The CDR3 sequence: CASRQAGGSSYNEQFF. The CDR3 DNA reads as TGTGCCAGCAGACAAGCGGGAGGGTCCTCCTACAATGAGCAGTTCTTC. The full variable domain, completed using reference TRBV11-1 and TRBJ2-1, is EAEVAQSPRYKITEKSQAVAFWCDPISGHATLYWYRQILGQGPELLVQFQDESVVDDSQLPKDRFSAERLKGVDSTLKIQPAELGDSAMYLCASRQAGGSSYNEQFFGPGTRLTVL.

V gene TRBV25-1 combines with J gene TRBJ1-1; possible D gene TRBD1, 5 bases. The germline V and J ends were trimmed by 6 bases and 1 base, with 12 bases remaining between them. Germline loops: CDR1 MGHDK, CDR2 SYGVNS. The CDR3 contains 14 residues. CDR3 bases: TGTGCCAGCAGCCGGGAGGGGTCGAACACTGAAGCTTTCTTT. Its protein is CASSREGSNTEAFF.

CDR3 coding DNA: TGTGCCAGCAGCCAAGGGACTATCCCCAGCACAGATACGCAGTATTTT. Translation: CASSQGTIPSTDTQYF. The chain links TRBV4-2 to TRBJ2-3, with D perhaps matching TRBD2 (6 bases). CDR1 and CDR2 from the germline V gene are LGHNA and YNFKEQ. This CDR3 contains 16 residues. V dropped 1 base and J dropped 0 bases, with 11 bases sitting between them.

In its sample, this clonotype was seen a few times. The CDR3 DNA is TGTGCCAGCAGTTTGGGACAGGGGGCAAGCAATCAGCCCCAGCATTTT. Protein: CASSLGQGASNQPQHF. This chain links TRBV6-1 with TRBJ1-5; 12 bases align to TRBD1. Germline-derived CDR1 and CDR2 are MNHNS and SASEGT. J lost 1 base, V lost 5 bases, and 3 bases had no gene match. This CDR3 has 16 residues.

The gene calls are TRBV28 and TRBJ1-6; TRBD1 might be the D (5 bases). Germline CDR1 MDHEN, CDR2 SYDVKM. The CDR3 runs to 15 residues. V shed 8 bases and J shed 10 bases, with 21 bases lying between them. The chain's CDR3 is CASSFRGELRSPLHF. The CDR3 coding sequence is TGTGCCAGCTCATTCCGGGGGGAGTTAAGGTCACCCCTCCACTTT.

This clonotype turned up a few times. The V call is TRBV7-3, the J call TRBJ2-3, with TRBD1 as a possible D gene (5 bases). The germline gives CDR1 SGHTA, CDR2 FQGTGA. Trimming left V 4 bases short and J 0 bases short, with 11 bases between. The CDR3 length is 15 residues. The CDR3 here is CASSSGKWSTDTQYF. In DNA form, the CDR3 reads TGTGCCAGCAGCTCAGGGAAGTGGAGCACAGATACGCAGTATTTT. The whole variable domain, filled in from reference TRBV7-3 and TRBJ2-3, reads GAGVSQTPSNKVTEKGKYVELRCDPISGHTALYWYRQSLGQGPEFLIYFQGTGAADDSGLPNDRFFAVRPEGSVSTLKIQRTERGDSAVYLCASSSGKWSTDTQYFGPGTRLTVL.

CDR3: CASSSSSRRSFVDSPLHF. CDR3 nucleotides: TGTGCCAGCAGTTCGTCCTCGCGACGGTCGTTCGTGGATTCACCCCTCCACTTT. The V call is TRBV28, the J call TRBJ1-6; D unclear. Germline CDR1 is MDHEN and CDR2 is SYDVKM. Trimming shortened V by 4 bases and J by 8 bases, and 24 bases separated the two germline ends. This CDR3 comprises 18 residues.

The chain employs TRBV10-3 and TRBJ1-3; D possibly corresponds to TRBD1 (6 bases). The V gene lost 6 bases and the J gene lost 0 bases, with 9 bases spanning the gap. In germline, CDR1 is ENHRY, CDR2 SYGVKD. The CDR3 is 14 amino acids. The CDR3 DNA reads as TGTGCCATCAGGGACAGTAGCTCTGGAAACACCATATATTTT. Residues: CAIRDSSSGNTIYF.

This clonotype showed up many times. This sequence joins TRBV7-8 and TRBJ1-5; D might be TRBD1 (5 bases). V gave up 2 bases and J gave up 1 base, with 6 bases separating them. The CDR3 contains 14 residues. Germline assignment: CDR1 SGHVS and CDR2 FQNEAQ. Here the CDR3 DNA reads TGTGCCAGCAGCTTACAGGGAAGCAATCAGCCCCAGCATTTT. It codes for CASSLQGSNQPQHF.

CDR3 sequence (DNA): TGTGCCAGCAGCCGTATAGCGGGGAGAGGGAAAAATGAGCAGTTCTTC. Translation gives CASSRIAGRGKNEQFF. This sequence joins TRBV27 and TRBJ2-1, with 8 positions matching TRBD2. After removal of 6 bases from V and 7 bases from J, the junction contained 14 bases not matched to a gene. CDR1 is MNHEY and CDR2 is SMNVEV in the germline V gene (reference sequence). The CDR3 contains 16 residues.

The rearrangement joins TRBV4-1 to TRBJ1-5, with no clear D. The CDR3 runs to 15 residues. The germline V gene has CDR1 MGHRA and CDR2 YSYEKL. Trimming cost V 5 bases and J 2 bases, with 13 bases left between them. CDR3 loop: CASSVTGQGNQPQHF. The CDR3 DNA reads TGCGCCAGCAGCGTTACCGGGCAGGGCAATCAGCCCCAGCATTTT.

This clonotype was seen only a few times. The chain uses TRBV30 and TRBJ2-2; D gene ambiguous. The CDR3 totals 13 residues. Trimming shortened V by 8 bases and J by 6 bases, and 16 bases separated the two germline ends. The V gene's germline CDR1 is GTSNPN and CDR2 SVGIG (reference sequence). The CDR3 protein is CAVQGSSAGELFF. The CDR3 DNA follows: TGTGCCGTGCAAGGATCGTCTGCCGGGGAGCTGTTTTTT.

In its sample, this clonotype was seen a few times. The rearrangement joins TRBV2 to TRBJ2-7, with 9 bases matching TRBD2. Germline-derived CDR1 and CDR2 are SNHLY and FYNNEI. Losses at the gene ends were 8 bases for V and 3 bases for J; bases not matched to a gene: 20. This CDR3 has 18 amino acids. Here the CDR3 DNA reads TGTGCCAGCCGACTGGGGGGTTCGGCTAGCGGGAACTACTACGAGCAGTACTTC. Amino acids: CASRLGGSASGNYYEQYF.

This clonotype was seen a handful of times. Relative to the germline gene, one junction end is altered; a read error may explain this. V usage is TRBV28 and J usage is TRBJ2-3; possibly TRBD1 or TRBD2 for D (6 bases each). CDR1 MDHEN and CDR2 SYDVKM come from the germline V gene. The CDR3 sequence is 13 residues long. The chain's CDR3 is CASTLGGGDTQYF. In DNA form, the CDR3 reads TGTGCCAGCACTTTAGGAGGGGGGGATACGCAGTATTTT. The variable domain in full, completed from reference TRBV28 and TRBJ2-3, reads DVKVTQSSRYLVKRTGEKVFLECVQDMDHENMFWYRQDPGLGLRLIYFSYDVKMKEKGDIPEGYSVSREKKERFSLILESASTNQTSMYLCASTLGGGDTQYFGPGTRLTVL.